This TCR beta chain was sequenced during a study of vaccination effects on CD4 cells after COVID-19. Study background: Relative to the second dose, post-vaccine samples were obtained a median of 72 days later. Findings and caveats of the study: Of the vaccine-induced clones from healthy vaccinees, merely 1 of 255 recognized common cold coronaviruses as well.

Turning to this clone: The antigen is unknown.

Generated by immunoSEQ multiplex PCR, the TCRdb table keeps only in-frame clones and is missing some. The sample lists approximately 61,000 clones; around 73% were seen once. The CDR3 loop spans 15 amino acids. Germline CDR1 is GTSNPN and CDR2 is SVGIG (reference sequence). The V gene lost 0 bases and the J gene lost 0 bases, with 11 bases spanning the gap. Viral peptide pool expansion of antigen-specific CD4+ T cells preceded sequencing in the ViraFEST assay. Upon completion of around eleven days in culture, CD4+ T cells were isolated. Participants got two doses of BNT162b2 or mRNA-1273 vaccine. Nobody among the vaccine recipients had prior SARS-CoV-2 infection (nucleocapsid antibodies were negative). The authors replaced half the medium with IL-2 medium on days 3 and 7.

The source is a human donor who received a COVID-19 vaccine. The source material was CD4+ T cells from PBMCs cultured with HCoV-229E spike peptides, sampled after COVID-19 vaccination. The chain recombines TRBV30 with TRBJ1-1; D is uncertain. The CDR3 bases are TGTGCCTGGAGTGTTGGAGGGTTAATGAACACTGAAGCTTTCTTT. As protein: CAWSVGGLMNTEAFF. Complete variable domain (other parts from reference TRBV30 and TRBJ1-1): SQTIHQWPATLVQPVGSPLSLECTVEGTSNPNLYWYRQAAGRGLQLLFYSVGIGQISSEVPQNLSASRPQDRQFILSSKKLLLSDSGFYLCAWSVGGLMNTEAFFGQGTRLTVV.